Shown below are 8 T cell receptor beta chains from a single sample sequenced in a study of shared T cell receptors in the human thymus. Measured with immunoSEQ multiplex PCR; TCRdb has only the in-frame clones, and not every one. The table lists about 380,000 clones, more than 85% of them singletons, with roughly 0.02% in the top ten. The sequenced material came from thymocytes. These receptor sequences come from a human donor.

The chain employs TRBV19 and TRBJ2-4, with D unresolved. CDR1 LNHDA and CDR2 SQIVND come from the germline V gene (reference sequence). The length of the CDR3 is 15 residues. With 2 bases removed from V and 0 bases from J, the gap between germline ends came to 8 bases. Written as DNA, the CDR3 is TGTGCCAGTAGTATAACGGATCTAGCCAAAAACATTCAGTACTTC. This encodes CASSITDLAKNIQYF. Together with reference TRBV19 and TRBJ2-4, the CDR3 gives the full variable domain: DGGITQSPKYLFRKEGQNVTLSCEQNLNHDAMYWYRQDPGQGLRLIYYSQIVNDFQKGDIAEGYSVSREKKESFPLTVTSAQKNPTAFYLCASSITDLAKNIQYFGAGTRLSVL.

The V call is TRBV6-1, the J call TRBJ2-6, with D uncertain. Germline V gives CDR1 MNHNS, CDR2 SASEGT. V lost 4 bases and J 1 base, leaving 5 bases between the germline ends. This CDR3 contains 14 residues. The CDR3 protein is CASSGLSGANVLTF. For the CDR3, the DNA is TGTGCCAGCAGTGGCCTATCTGGGGCCAACGTCCTGACTTTC.

This chain connects TRBV6-6 to TRBJ1-2; D not certain. Trimming left V 6 bases short and J 0 bases short, with 11 bases between. Germline V gene sequence: CDR1 MNHNY, CDR2 SVGAGI (reference sequence). This CDR3 comprises 14 residues. The CDR3 region is CASSRRYANYGYTF. The CDR3 nucleotides read TGTGCCAGCAGCAGGAGGTACGCTAACTATGGCTACACCTTC.

This rearrangement joins TRBV28 to TRBJ2-3, with a tentative D call TRBD2 (6 bases). The germline V gene encodes CDR1 MDHEN and CDR2 SYDVKM. This CDR3 has 14 amino acids. V lost 7 bases to trimming and J lost 8 bases, with 19 bases between them. CDR3 in DNA: TGTGCCAGCATCGGGACTCCCGGGCCAGGTACGCAGTATTTT. Translated, it gives CASIGTPGPGTQYF.

The chain carries TRBV5-5 and TRBJ2-7; D is ambiguous. This CDR3 comprises 16 residues. In germline, CDR1 is SGHKS, CDR2 YYEKEE (reference sequence). Trimming removed 0 bases at V and 1 base at J, with 14 bases between. The CDR3 DNA is TGTGCCAGCAGCTTGGGCGGTCGAAGAGATTCCTACGAGCAGTACTTC. It encodes CASSLGGRRDSYEQYF.

The rearrangement uses TRBV15 and TRBJ2-1, with 10 bases matching TRBD2. CDR1 is LNHNV, CDR2 YYDKDF, per germline (reference sequence). CDR3 length equals 17 residues. Trimming cost V 0 bases and J 8 bases; bases outside gene matches: 10. Here the CDR3 reads CATSRDLSLAGEDEQFF. The CDR3 bases are TGTGCCACCAGCAGAGATCTAAGCCTAGCGGGAGAGGATGAGCAGTTCTTC.

The chain couples TRBV7-2 to TRBJ2-4, with 8 bases fitting TRBD2. This CDR3 spans 17 amino acids. V lost 5 bases, J lost 1 base, and 10 bases stayed unmatched. The germline gives CDR1 SGHTA, CDR2 FQGNSA. CDR3 in DNA: TGTGCCAGCAGCACCCGGACTAGCACAAGGGCCAAAAACATTCAGTACTTC. It encodes CASSTRTSTRAKNIQYF.

The V gene is TRBV12-2, the J gene TRBJ2-7; TRBD1 is taken as the D call from the table, unchecked against the DNA. TRBV12-2 is reported as a pseudogene. This CDR3 is 16 amino acids long. The chain's CDR3 is CASRLDEVDRAYEQYF. For the CDR3, the DNA is TGTGCAAGTCGCTTAGATGAAGTGGACAGGGCCTACGAGCAGTACTTC.